The source of this T cell receptor (beta chain) is a study of shared clonotypes between healthy human individuals. Background on the study: A donor's plate count was three for CD4 naive and three for CD4 memory; CD8 naive had two and CD8 memory one.

Donors comprised only Caucasian adults living in Nashville, Tennessee. Study processing details: ImmunoSEQ only sent back junction sequences with no quality scores, so filtering was done differently. Method: immunoSEQ multiplex PCR; TCRdb's copy keeps in-frame clones and lacks some. V and J calls and clone size are those listed in that table; D and trimming were worked out from the DNA. The sample yields 2 million to 2.5 million clones, approximately 96% seen once. Germline CDR1 is MGHRA and CDR2 is YSYEKL. This CDR3 is built from 15 residues. V shed 6 bases and J shed 0 bases, with 12 bases lying between them.

The chain joins TRBV4-1 to TRBJ1-3, with a weak D call TRBD1 (6 bases). Sequenced material: naive CD4+ T cells sorted from blood. Subset: CD45RA+ positively selected. This receptor was taken from a man aged 18 to 30 in good health. The DNA of the CDR3 is TGCGCCAGCAGTAACACAGGGAACTCTGGAAACACCATATATTTT. Translation gives CASSNTGNSGNTIYF.